These T cell receptor beta chains were read from a single sample in a study of T-cell memory formation after mild COVID-19. TCRdb fed the 5' RACE reads into MiXCR, producing one record per CDR3 protein. The table includes about 270,000 distinct CDR3 sequences, 15% to 20% detected once. Sequenced material: PBMCs or a T cell subset sorted from them (not recorded which). The receptors derive from a man aged 18 to 29 who had mild COVID-19 (a few samples of this study predate the infection). Cell type and time point are not known. The CDR3 runs from the conserved cysteine through the conserved F or W. The D gene is left open where the match is weak. For some rows the clone size is stated as once, few or many, or as a class when expanded; others skip it.

v_call	clone_size	j_call	d_call	cdr3_aa	cdr3_nt
TRBV4-3	.	TRBJ1-4	.	CASSQDAGNEKLFF	TGCGCCAGCAGCCAAGATGCGGGGAATGAAAAACTGTTTTTT
TRBV12-3/TRBV12-4	few	TRBJ2-1	.	CASSLGGILLAGGEQFF	TGTGCCAGCAGTTTAGGGGGAATATTGCTGGCCGGGGGTGAGCAGTTCTTC
TRBV12-3/TRBV12-4	many	TRBJ1-4	.	CASSPSGTNEKLFF	TGTGCCAGCAGTCCTAGTGGGACTAATGAAAAACTGTTTTTT
TRBV5-6	once	TRBJ1-2	.	CASRPGSFGYTF	TGTGCCAGCAGGCCCGGATCCTTTGGCTACACCTTC
TRBV20-1	.	TRBJ2-5	.	CSAPRALREETQYF	TGCAGTGCCCCTAGAGCACTAAGGGAAGAGACCCAGTACTTC
TRBV5-1	.	TRBJ2-3	.	CASSTSDSTDTQYF	TGCGCCAGCAGTACCTCGGACAGCACTGATACGCAGTATTTT
TRBV5-1	.	TRBJ2-4	.	CASSLGQASTKNIQYF	TGCGCCAGCAGCTTGGGGCAGGCGAGCACCAAAAACATTCAGTACTTC
TRBV6-6	few	TRBJ2-1	.	CASSYGGPLTYNEQFF	TGTGCCAGCAGTTACGGTGGGCCCCTCACCTACAATGAGCAGTTCTTC
TRBV4-1	.	TRBJ1-5	.	CASIQQGLGKNQPQHF	TGCGCCAGCATCCAACAGGGTTTGGGAAAGAATCAGCCCCAGCATTTT
TRBV28	few	TRBJ2-4	TRBD2	CASSSLPSGGAEAKNIQYF	TGTGCCAGCAGTTCCCTTCCTAGCGGGGGGGCCGAGGCCAAAAACATTCAGTACTTC
TRBV6-1	few	TRBJ2-5	.	CASRSAAEGAMPQYF	TGTGCCAGCAGGAGTGCGGCCGAGGGAGCAATGCCCCAGTACTTC
TRBV7-2	many	TRBJ2-6	TRBD1	CASSRQTGGGTTNVLTF	TGTGCCAGCAGCAGACAGACAGGGGGTGGAACCACCAACGTCCTGACTTTC
TRBV5-5	few	TRBJ2-5	.	CASKRGETQYF	TGTGCCAGCAAGCGAGGGGAGACCCAGTACTTC
TRBV7-2	.	TRBJ2-5	TRBD1	CASSLPTGGLETQYF	TGTGCCAGCAGCTTACCGACAGGGGGCTTAGAGACCCAGTACTTC
TRBV12-5	many	TRBJ2-3	.	CASGHSTDTQYF	TGTGCTAGTGGGCATAGCACAGATACGCAGTATTTT
TRBV7-3	many	TRBJ2-5	TRBD1	CASSSPGQVKGETQYF	TGTGCCAGCAGCTCACCGGGACAGGTGAAGGGGGAGACCCAGTACTTC
TRBV5-5	.	TRBJ2-6	.	CASRVDGANVLTF	TGTGCCAGCAGAGTGGATGGGGCCAACGTCCTGACTTTC
TRBV6-2/TRBV6-3	.	TRBJ2-1	.	CASSYGVGEQFF	TGTGCCAGCAGTTACGGGGTGGGTGAGCAGTTCTTC
TRBV6-1	few	TRBJ1-4	TRBD1	CASVGQTNEKLFF	TGTGCCAGCGTGGGACAGACTAATGAAAAACTGTTTTTT
TRBV4-2	.	TRBJ2-7	TRBD2	CASSQDPPSGGTEQYF	TGTGCCAGCAGCCAAGACCCCCCTAGCGGCGGGACCGAGCAGTACTTC
TRBV7-9	few	TRBJ2-5	.	CASSSSRGTQYF	TGTGCCAGCAGCTCATCCAGGGGGACCCAGTACTTC
TRBV18	.	TRBJ2-2	TRBD1	CASSPWTTGGNTGELFF	TGTGCCAGCTCACCCTGGACTACAGGGGGAAACACCGGGGAGCTGTTTTTT
TRBV3-1	.	TRBJ1-4	.	CASSQGTPGGEKLFF	TGTGCCAGCAGCCAGGGGACGCCAGGAGGTGAAAAACTGTTTTTT
TRBV2	.	TRBJ1-1	.	CASGVEGAETEAFF	TGTGCCAGTGGCGTGGAAGGGGCAGAGACTGAAGCTTTCTTT
TRBV4-2	.	TRBJ1-2	.	CASSVWMVGNYGYTF	TGTGCCAGCAGCGTCTGGATGGTGGGAAACTATGGCTACACCTTC
TRBV7-2	few	TRBJ2-3	.	CASSFRFDTQYF	TGTGCCAGCAGCTTCAGGTTCGATACGCAGTATTTT
TRBV3-1	few	TRBJ2-5	TRBD2	CASSRAGGPGETQYF	TGTGCCAGCAGCCGAGCGGGGGGGCCGGGGGAGACCCAGTACTTC
TRBV4-1	many	TRBJ1-2	TRBD1	CASSQPRQGSGYGYTF	TGCGCCAGCAGCCAACCCAGACAGGGTTCAGGCTATGGCTACACCTTC
TRBV27	.	TRBJ2-4	TRBD1	CASKTDREKNIQYF	TGTGCCAGCAAGACGGACAGGGAAAAAAACATTCAGTACTTC
TRBV5-1	few	TRBJ2-4	.	CASSALLGAGEIQYF	TGCGCCAGCAGCGCCCTTTTGGGGGCAGGAGAAATTCAGTACTTC
TRBV7-2	many	TRBJ2-1	.	CASSLAGSWGSSYNEQFF	TGTGCCAGCAGCTTAGCTGGTTCGTGGGGGAGCTCCTACAATGAGCAGTTCTTC
TRBV7-2	.	TRBJ2-3	TRBD1	CASSLWGTDTDTQYF	TGTGCCAGCAGCCTCTGGGGGACAGACACAGATACGCAGTATTTT
TRBV5-6	.	TRBJ2-5	.	CASSLGRGTQYF	TGTGCCAGCAGCTTGGGCAGGGGGACCCAGTACTTC
TRBV5-1	few	TRBJ2-5	.	CASSRLQRTGGTQYF	TGCGCCAGCAGCCGCCTACAGCGGACCGGGGGGACCCAGTACTTC
TRBV7-3	few	TRBJ2-3	.	CASSLTAPPNTQYF	TGTGCCAGCAGCTTAACGGCCCCACCCAATACGCAGTATTTT
TRBV12-3/TRBV12-4	.	TRBJ2-7	.	CASSSSTRSYEQYF	TGTGCCAGCAGTTCCTCCACTCGGTCCTACGAGCAGTACTTC
TRBV6-5	.	TRBJ1-2	TRBD1	CASSDRAIRDYGYTF	TGTGCCAGCAGTGACAGGGCTATCAGAGACTATGGCTACACCTTC
TRBV20-1	few	TRBJ2-7	.	CSARDLDNYEQYF	TGCAGTGCTAGAGACTTGGACAACTACGAGCAGTACTTC
TRBV2	.	TRBJ1-1	.	CASRSGEAFF	TGTGCCAGCAGATCAGGGGAAGCTTTCTTT
TRBV7-9	few	TRBJ2-5	TRBD2	CASSERGEETQYF	TGTGCCAGCAGCGAGCGGGGAGAAGAGACCCAGTACTTC
TRBV7-2	.	TRBJ1-5	.	CASAGGSNQPQHF	TGTGCCAGCGCGGGAGGTTCTAATCAGCCCCAGCATTTT
TRBV4-2	few	TRBJ2-4	.	CASSQVALEGIQYF	TGTGCCAGCAGCCAAGTAGCACTCGAAGGCATTCAGTACTTC
TRBV7-2	.	TRBJ2-1	TRBD2	CASSRGGRNNEQFF	TGTGCCAGCAGCCGGGGGGGCCGGAACAATGAGCAGTTCTTC